This is a list of T cell receptor beta chains from one sample in a study of CD8 T cells in ankylosing spondylitis. MiXCR was run by TCRdb on the 5' RACE reads, yielding one entry per CDR3 protein. The sample yields 25,000 to 35,000 distinct CDR3 sequences, over 12% seen once. The sequenced material came from blood. These receptors all come from a male donor with ankylosing spondylitis or in good health (not recorded which). Each CDR3 is given with its conserved first and last residue. D genes are given only for firm matches. A clone size is listed for some rows: how often the clone was seen (once, few, many), or a class if it is expanded.

J	size	V	D	DNA	CDR3
TRBJ1-4	-	TRBV5-1	TRBD1	TGCGCCAGCAGCTTGGGACAGGGCCCTTCTAATGAAAAACTGTTTTTT	CASSLGQGPSNEKLFF
TRBJ1-1	few	TRBV4-1	-	TGCGCCAGCAGCCCGAGATATGGGGGTCCTGAAGCTTTCTTT	CASSPRYGGPEAFF
TRBJ2-3	-	TRBV12-3/TRBV12-4	-	TGTGCCAGCAGTTTCTTAGGTTACACAGATACGCAGTATTTT	CASSFLGYTDTQYF
TRBJ2-5	-	TRBV4-1	-	TGCGCCAGCAGCCGAAGCAGGACACAGGAGGAGACCCAGTACTTC	CASSRSRTQEETQYF
TRBJ2-3	medium-sized	TRBV5-1	-	TGCGCCAGCAGCCCTCGGACCGGGGCAGATACGCAGTATTTT	CASSPRTGADTQYF
TRBJ2-1	-	TRBV29-1	TRBD2	TGCAGCGTTGGCGGACTGGGTCCAGCAGCCGGGGGGGTCTTC	CSVGGLGPAAGGVF
TRBJ1-2	few	TRBV5-5	-	TGTGCCAGCAGCTTGGCCTATTCGGCAGGGGTGAACTATGGCTACACCTTC	CASSLAYSAGVNYGYTF
TRBJ1-1	-	TRBV14	-	TGTGCCAGCAGCCGCAGGAGCACTGAAGCTTTCTTT	CASSRRSTEAFF
TRBJ2-3	medium-sized	TRBV29-1	TRBD1	TGCAGCGTTGAAGACAGGGGGAGAGATACGCAGTATTTT	CSVEDRGRDTQYF
TRBJ2-7	-	TRBV20-1	TRBD2	TGCAGTGCTAGAGATAGGGCTAGCGGAACATACGAGCAGTACTTC	CSARDRASGTYEQYF
TRBJ1-1	-	TRBV29-1	-	TGCAGCGTTATGATTCTTGGGGGGTACACTGAAGCTTTCTTT	CSVMILGGYTEAFF
TRBJ1-4	few	TRBV7-8	TRBD1	TGTGCCAGCAGCTTAGGAGGACAGGGGCTCATTAATGAAAAACTGTTTTTT	CASSLGGQGLINEKLFF
TRBJ1-4	-	TRBV15	TRBD1	TGTGCCACCTCCTACGGACAGGGGATCACTAATGAAAAACTGTTTTTT	CATSYGQGITNEKLFF
TRBJ2-2	many	TRBV12-3/TRBV12-4	-	TGTGCCAGCAGCCGGGACCACCAGGGAGACGGGGAGCTGTTTTTT	CASSRDHQGDGELFF
TRBJ1-4	-	TRBV7-2	-	TGTGCCAGCAGCCCAGGGAAGGGGAATGAAAAACTGTTTTTT	CASSPGKGNEKLFF
TRBJ2-1	few	TRBV28	TRBD2	TGTGCCAGCATAACCGGACTAGGGTACAATGAGCAGTTCTTC	CASITGLGYNEQFF
TRBJ2-1	many	TRBV24-1	TRBD2	TGTGCCACAGCGGGACGGGGCTCCTACAATGAGCAGTTCTTC	CATAGRGSYNEQFF
TRBJ2-1	few	TRBV3-1	TRBD2	TGTGCCAGCAGCCAAATTACTAGCGGGATAAGCAATGAGCAGTTCTTC	CASSQITSGISNEQFF
TRBJ1-4	-	TRBV12-3/TRBV12-4	-	TGTGCCAGCAGTTTCAGGCGTAATGAAAAACTGTTTTTT	CASSFRRNEKLFF
TRBJ1-1	many	TRBV27	-	TGTGCCAGCAGTGTACGGACGGATTACACTGAAGCTTTCTTT	CASSVRTDYTEAFF
TRBJ2-2	-	TRBV5-1	-	TGCGCCAGCAGCTTAATTGGTTCCACCGGGGAGCTGTTTTTT	CASSLIGSTGELFF
TRBJ2-7	many	TRBV29-1	-	TGCAGCGTTGAAGTATCGACGGGAAGCGAGCAGTACTTC	CSVEVSTGSEQYF
TRBJ2-2	few	TRBV29-1	-	TGCAGCGTTGAAAGGCGGAGGAACACCGGGGAGCTGTTTTTT	CSVERRRNTGELFF
TRBJ2-2	many	TRBV29-1	TRBD2	TGCAGCGTTGGGGGACTAACGAACACCGGGGAGCTGTTTTTT	CSVGGLTNTGELFF
TRBJ2-1	-	TRBV20-1	-	TGCAGTGCTCGTTTTTACAATGAGCAGTTCTTC	CSARFYNEQFF
TRBJ2-3	few	TRBV10-3	-	TGTGCCATCAGCCAGGACAGCTCCACAGATACGCAGTATTTT	CAISQDSSTDTQYF
TRBJ2-1	few	TRBV7-9	TRBD1	TGTGCCAGCAGCAATTCCGCCGGGACAGGGGGAAATGAGCAGTTCTTC	CASSNSAGTGGNEQFF
TRBJ1-4	few	TRBV21-1	-	TGTGCCAGCACCAGGCAAATCGGGGAAAAACTGTTTTTT	CASTRQIGEKLFF
TRBJ1-4	few	TRBV28	TRBD1	TGTGCCAGCAGTAAACAGGGGACTAATGAAAAACTGTTTTTT	CASSKQGTNEKLFF
TRBJ2-5	few	TRBV29-1	-	TGCAGCGTTGAGGGGGTGTGGGAGACCCAGTACTTC	CSVEGVWETQYF
TRBJ2-5	many	TRBV20-1	-	TGCAGTGCTAGGGCGAATCCACAGAAGACCCAGTACTTC	CSARANPQKTQYF
TRBJ2-3	many	TRBV5-1	-	TGCGCCAGCAGCTTGGAGGGGCGGATTAACACAGATACGCAGTATTTT	CASSLEGRINTDTQYF
TRBJ1-3	few	TRBV28	TRBD1	TGTGCCAGCAGTTTAACGACAGGGGGCAGCTCTGGAAACACCATATATTTT	CASSLTTGGSSGNTIYF
TRBJ1-4	few	TRBV29-1	-	TGCAGCGTTGAAGATCGAACCCCTGGGCTGTTTTTT	CSVEDRTPGLFF
TRBJ2-1	few	TRBV5-1	-	TGCGCCAGCAGCTTGACTTGGCCGAACAATGAGCAGTTCTTC	CASSLTWPNNEQFF
TRBJ2-7	-	TRBV13	-	TGTGCCAGCAGTCTGTTTAGAAACGAGCAGTACTTC	CASSLFRNEQYF
TRBJ2-2	-	TRBV25-1	-	TGTGCCAGCAGTGACCCGTACACCGGGGAGCTGTTTTTT	CASSDPYTGELFF
TRBJ2-1	few	TRBV6-2/TRBV6-3	-	TGTGCCAGCACCCGAACAGGGAGCTCCTACAATGAGCAGTTCTTC	CASTRTGSSYNEQFF
TRBJ2-1	-	TRBV5-5	TRBD1	TGTGCCAGCAGCTTGGAAGCGACAGGGGCCGATGAGCAGTTCTTC	CASSLEATGADEQFF
TRBJ2-3	many	TRBV29-1	TRBD2	TGCAGCGTTGAAGATCAGGGTAGCGGGAGCCAGGGAGAGGAGGCCGATACGCAGTATTTT	CSVEDQGSGSQGEEADTQYF